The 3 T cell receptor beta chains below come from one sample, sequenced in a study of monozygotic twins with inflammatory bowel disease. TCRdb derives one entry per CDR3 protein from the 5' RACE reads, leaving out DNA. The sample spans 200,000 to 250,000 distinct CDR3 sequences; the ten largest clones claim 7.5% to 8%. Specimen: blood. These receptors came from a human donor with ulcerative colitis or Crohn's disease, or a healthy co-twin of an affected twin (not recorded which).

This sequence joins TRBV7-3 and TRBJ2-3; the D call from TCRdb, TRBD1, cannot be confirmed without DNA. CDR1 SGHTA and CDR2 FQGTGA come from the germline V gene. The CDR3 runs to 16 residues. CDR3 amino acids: CASSLNGALPPDTQYF.

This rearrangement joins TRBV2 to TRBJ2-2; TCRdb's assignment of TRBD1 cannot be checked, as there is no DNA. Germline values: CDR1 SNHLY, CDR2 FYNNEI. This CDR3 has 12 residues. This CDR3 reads CASNGGLGELFF.

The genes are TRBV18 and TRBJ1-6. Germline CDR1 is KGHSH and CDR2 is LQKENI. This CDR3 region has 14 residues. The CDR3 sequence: CASSGGDYNSPLHF.